Presented here are 16 T cell receptor beta chains from one specimen sequenced in a study of blood T cell repertoires in COVID-19. TCRdb's copy holds only in-frame clones and misses some; the assay was immunoSEQ multiplex PCR. This sample has about 260,000 clones, with 90% found just once. The sample taken for sequencing was peripheral blood. These receptors came from a woman aged 35 to 49 with acute or convalescent COVID-19.

The V call is TRBV4-1, the J call TRBJ2-1, with 12 bases aligning to TRBD2. V was clipped by 1 base and J by 3 bases; unmatched bases: 4. This CDR3 is 17 amino acids long. CDR1 MGHRA and CDR2 YSYEKL come from the germline V gene. Here the CDR3 reads CASSQGLAGANYNEQFF. The CDR3 bases are TGCGCCAGCAGCCAAGGACTAGCGGGGGCTAACTACAATGAGCAGTTCTTC.

The gene calls are TRBV11-3 and TRBJ1-1; perhaps TRBD1 as D (5 bases). The CDR3 is made up of 15 amino acids. Germline V lookup: CDR1 SGHNT, CDR2 YENEEA. The V and J ends lost 5 bases and 0 bases respectively, with 13 bases between them. CDR3 nucleotide sequence: TGTGCCAGCAGCCCCGGAGGAGGGGTGAACACTGAAGCTTTCTTT. It translates to CASSPGGGVNTEAFF. The complete variable domain, with remaining parts taken from reference TRBV11-3 and TRBJ1-1, reads EAGVVQSPRYKIIEKKQPVAFWCNPISGHNTLYWYLQNLGQGPELLIRYENEEAVDDSQLPKDRFSAERLKGVDSTLKIQPAELGDSAVYLCASSPGGGVNTEAFFGQGTRLTVV.

V gene TRBV9 combines with J gene TRBJ2-2; D remains unclear. Germline CDR1 is SGDLS and CDR2 is YYNGEE. V was pared by 5 bases and J by 3 bases, with 11 bases between. There are 14 residues in the CDR3. The CDR3 loop is CASSVSQYTGELFF. CDR3 bases: TGTGCCAGCAGTGTTTCTCAGTACACCGGGGAGCTGTTTTTT.

This chain links TRBV7-2 with TRBJ1-6; TRBD1 matches at 7 bases. The CDR3 extends over 14 amino acids. Germline V gives CDR1 SGHTA, CDR2 FQGNSA. V lost 6 bases and J lost 7; bases outside the gene matches: 6. CDR3 coding DNA: TGTGCCAGCAGTACAGGGGTGAGGAATTCACCCCTCCACTTT. It is translated as CASSTGVRNSPLHF.

The chain has TRBV5-5 and TRBJ1-4, with 10 bases aligning to TRBD1. Germline V gene sequence: CDR1 SGHKS, CDR2 YYEKEE (reference sequence). The CDR3 consists of 16 residues. The V segment lost 4 bases and the J segment 10 bases; nucleotides outside the gene matches: 13. The CDR3 sequence: CASSPLGQGVAGKLFF. CDR3 nucleotides: TGTGCCAGCAGCCCCCTCGGACAGGGGGTCGCTGGAAAACTGTTTTTT.

The chain couples TRBV5-1 to TRBJ1-3; 7 bases line up with TRBD1. The CDR3 covers 15 residues. Germline lookup yields CDR1 SGHRS and CDR2 YFSETQ. With V trimmed by 4 bases and J by 0 bases, 4 bases remained unmatched. As DNA, the CDR3 is TGCGCCAGCAGCGAACAGGGGAGCTCTGGAAACACCATATATTTT. Translating gives CASSEQGSSGNTIYF.

This clone occurred once. The chain recombines TRBV11-2 with TRBJ2-2; TRBD2 agrees at 13 bases. The CDR3 runs to 16 residues. V lost 5 bases and J lost 7; bases outside the gene matches: 7. The germline gives CDR1 SGHAT, CDR2 FQNNGV. This CDR3 reads CASSPRLAGGNGELFF. The CDR3 bases are TGTGCCAGCAGCCCCAGACTAGCGGGGGGCAACGGGGAGCTGTTTTTT.

The chain joins TRBV4-1 to TRBJ1-2; 8 bases are shared with TRBD1. V lost 3 bases to trimming and J lost 4 bases; unmatched junction nucleotides: 13. The CDR3 is 17 amino acids. Germline CDR1 and CDR2: MGHRA and YSYEKL. The CDR3 protein is CASSHYARGPRAYGYTF. The CDR3 bases are TGCGCCAGCAGCCACTACGCCAGGGGGCCGCGGGCCTATGGCTACACCTTC.

This chain links TRBV27 with TRBJ2-3; TRBD2 matches at 9 bases. V shed 5 bases, J shed 4 bases, and the junction held 22 bases outside the gene matches. The CDR3 is made up of 20 amino acids. Germline CDR1 is MNHEY and CDR2 is SMNVEV (reference sequence). CDR3 bases: TGTGCCAGCAGTCCCCGGACTAGCGAGGTAGGAGGTATGGTGGCAGATACGCAGTATTTT. Translated: CASSPRTSEVGGMVADTQYF.

The rearrangement joins TRBV2 to TRBJ1-5, with TRBD1 matching 9 bases. This CDR3 spans 15 amino acids. Unmatched junction bases numbered 1, after V lost 0 bases and J lost 4 bases. From germline, CDR1 is SNHLY and CDR2 FYNNEI. The CDR3 here is CASSEAGTGNQPQHF. For the CDR3, the DNA is TGTGCCAGCAGTGAAGCCGGGACAGGGAATCAGCCCCAGCATTTT.

The V and J genes are TRBV6-6 and TRBJ2-3; 9 nucleotides agree with TRBD1. Germline CDR1 is MNHNY and CDR2 is SVGAGI (reference sequence). The CDR3 has 14 residues. V was clipped by 10 bases and J by 6 bases; unmatched bases: 11. The CDR3 coding sequence is TGTGCCATCGCGCAAGGACAGGGGACGGATACGCAGTATTTT. Translated, it gives CAIAQGQGTDTQYF.

The genes are TRBV25-1 and TRBJ2-5; D is perhaps TRBD2 (6 bases). This CDR3 spans 15 amino acids. The germline V and J ends were trimmed by 4 bases and 5 bases, with 17 bases remaining between them. The germline V gene encodes CDR1 MGHDK and CDR2 SYGVNS. This chain's CDR3 is CASSAKTRLAETQYF. In DNA, the CDR3 is TGTGCCAGCAGTGCCAAGACTAGATTAGCTGAGACCCAGTACTTC.

This chain links TRBV27 with TRBJ1-3; no firm D call. The CDR3 spans 18 residues. The V end lost 1 base, the J end lost 0 bases, and 16 bases lay between the germline ends. Per germline, CDR1 MNHEY and CDR2 SMNVEV (reference sequence). The DNA of the CDR3 is TGTGCCAGCAGTTTATTCCCCCCCAGGTCCAGCTCTGGAAACACCATATATTTT. Its protein product is CASSLFPPRSSSGNTIYF.

The CDR3: CASSVAGQGADTQYF. The CDR3, as DNA: TGTGCCAGCAGCGTAGCGGGACAGGGGGCAGATACGCAGTATTTT. This chain uses TRBV9 with TRBJ2-3; 11 bases are shared with TRBD1. V shed 0 bases and J 4 bases; nucleotides not matched to a gene: 1. Per the germline V gene, CDR1 is SGDLS and CDR2 is YYNGEE. This CDR3 spans 15 amino acids. Based on the CDR3 plus reference TRBV9 and TRBJ2-3, the full variable domain is DSGVTQTPKHLITATGQRVTLRCSPRSGDLSVYWYQQSLDQGLQFLIQYYNGEERAKGNILERFSAQQFPDLHSELNLSSLELGDSALYFCASSVAGQGADTQYFGPGTRLTVL.

The genes are TRBV13 and TRBJ1-2, with a possible D match to TRBD1 (5 bases). Germline CDR1 PRHDT, CDR2 FYEKMQ (reference sequence). The CDR3 sequence is 16 residues long. The V and J ends lost 5 bases and 2 bases respectively, with 18 bases between them. For the CDR3, the DNA is TGTGCCAGCAGCCAACGAACGGGACTGCTGAACTATGGCTACACCTTC. It codes for CASSQRTGLLNYGYTF.

This chain joins TRBV5-1 and TRBJ2-5; TRBD2 matches 14 bases. The CDR3 is 19 residues long. Unmatched junction bases numbered 14, after V lost 1 base and J lost 6 bases. Per the germline V gene, CDR1 is SGHRS and CDR2 is YFSETQ. In nucleotides, the CDR3 is TGCGCCAGCAGCTTGAGCCCCTCGGGACTAGCGGGGGATATAAAGACCCAGTACTTC. It codes for CASSLSPSGLAGDIKTQYF.